This T cell receptor (beta chain) was documented in a study of cytomegalovirus exposure and HLA in healthy donors (dated 2017 in TCRdb). In terms of the full investigation: According to an earlier analysis of several hundred of the donors, about 170 million T cells yielded 117 million unique TCR beta sequences and 276 Gb of sequence data. A later analysis re-examined previously published TCR beta repertoires from just over 650 donors and added high-resolution HLA genotyping to investigate patterns of TCR occurrence. An early release that covered fewer than 800 HLA-typed donors contained approximately 300 gigabases of sequencing data and about 84 million unique TCR sequences. The study used immunosequencing to profile the T cell repertoires of 670 or so subjects and linked those repertoires to cytomegalovirus serostatus. The aim of the study was to test whether cataloging public T cell receptors could identify signatures of past pathogen exposure. Donor age, sex, ethnicity and CMV serostatus were collected together with the repertoire data. Because of strong linkage in the cohort, roughly 5 DR-DQ haplotypes were treated as single units for association and clustering. HLA typing included class I and class II loci at four-digit resolution. Among the roughly 400 genotyped donors, around 81% belonged to the genetic ancestry cluster associated with self-reported Caucasian donors. The later analysis used no new phenotypic data to find candidate immune exposures, relying instead on TCR beta sequences and their occurrence across donors. All discovery cohort repertoires had been generated using a single sequencing platform. Genome-wide SNP genotypes for about 55% of the roughly 670 donors were used in a later genetic analysis, which treated that subset as a discovery cohort. To predict cytomegalovirus infection status, the study combined high-throughput TCR immunosequencing, statistical association of individual TCRs with disease status, and machine learning. Typing coverage varied by locus: 629-630 donors for A, B, C, DRB1 and DQB1; roughly 510 for DQA1; over 600 for DPA1; 400 to 480 for DPB1. An earlier analysis of approximately 580 of the donors used high-throughput TCR beta sequencing to judge whether each TCR beta V gene segment behaved as functional or pseudogenic. Along with the approximately 650-subject first cohort, a separate validation cohort of over a hundred different subjects was used. Across some 400 genotyped donors of the cohort, an average of roughly 250,000 unique TCR beta nucleotide sequences per donor were sequenced, and around 20% of those sequences were non-productive. On the study overall, not on this receptor specifically: Cytomegalovirus status was reported to be diagnosed by the classifier with high specificity and sensitivity in both the original and validation cohorts. The authors suggested that the approach could potentially be extended to other disease states and immunological phenotypes. A later genetic analysis associated a missense DCLRE1C variant with V-gene and J-gene trimming of TCR beta chains, and an independent cohort replicated the association. Some IMGT-functional V segments, including TRBV6-2 and TRBV6-3, could not be told apart with the 87-base-pair reads, so those segments were excluded. This cohort had only TCR beta chains sequenced, and the lack of alpha or paired-chain data limited which features could be detected. A later analysis reported that several top co-occurrence clusters appeared linked to parvovirus B19, influenza, CMV and Epstein-Barr virus. Compared with the approximately 700-donor mean, donors in an Asian-associated ancestry cluster had fewer N-insertions in productive TCRs, according to a later genetic analysis. The study gave a list of 150 to 200 TCR beta chains associated with cytomegalovirus. An earlier analysis of approximately 530 of the donors showed that most TCR beta V segments appeared in productive rearrangements either about 87% or about 30% of the time, which broadly matched IMGT annotations. Specific HLA alleles were associated with 15,000 to 20,000 TCR beta sequences at a false discovery rate of 0.05 in a later analysis. HLA typing was unavailable for some donors at each locus, so association tests used only the typed subset. Because counts were too low, 15 to 20 rarely observed V segments, including chromosome 9 orphons, were left out of the earlier analysis of about 620 of the donors. Most CMV-associated TCR beta chains appeared to be HLA-restricted in a later analysis, and the HLA associations seemed to be driven largely by CMV exposure. A further reported finding was that TCR beta sequences accurately predicted the HLA-A and HLA-B alleles for most subjects in the first cohort. Three of the identified cytomegalovirus-associated TCR beta chains were confirmed in vitro to be specific for cytomegalovirus antigens. In a later analysis, TCR association rates were found to vary across HLA loci, with the most associated TCRs seen for DRB1 alleles and the fewest for HLA-C alleles. The sequencing pipeline was judged likely to have produced a cluster of highly shared sequence variants as a technical artifact. The only immune exposure information available for the cohort was CMV serostatus. Sequencing depth was assumed to be roughly uniform across donors in the presence/absence analyses, though that assumption may not hold. When HLA alleles, especially DR and DQ, strongly co-occurred, attributing TCR associations to individual alleles was difficult. In a later analysis, HLA-associated TCR beta chains were found to be more clonally expanded and to have lower generation probabilities than equally common non-associated chains. Linkage disequilibrium might explain the correlated functional status among segregating V segments, but an unknown experimental factor could not be ruled out. Across donors, most TCR sequences were observed very rarely, whereas some public TCRs were present in many individuals.

Libraries were prepared through the immunoSEQ multiplex PCR assay. For the multiplex PCR, a mixture combining 60 forward primers for TCR Vbeta segments and 13 reverse primers for TCR Jbeta segments was used. The CDR3 region of rearranged TCR beta genes was amplified from genomic DNA with a multiplex PCR assay. The Illumina HiSeq System was used to sequence the amplified TCR beta libraries as 87-base-pair reads. Under the source paper's analysis protocol: A later analysis tallied tens of millions of unique TCR beta chains across the 666 repertoires, and approximately 12 million of those chains were shared by two or more donors. Raw reads were error-corrected and collapsed into unique sequences by a nearest-neighbor algorithm in which closely related sequences were merged to remove PCR and sequencing errors. V, D and J gene segments were assigned by aligning CDR3 sequences to IMGT reference sequences. For a sequence to be retained, a match of at least six nucleotides was required to both a V gene segment and a J gene segment. A rearrangement counted as productive if the CDR3 had no stop codons and remained in frame with V and J, and every other rearrangement counted as non-productive. CDR3 was defined according to IMGT convention as the region running from the second conserved V-encoded cysteine to the conserved J-encoded phenylalanine. In an earlier analysis of 550 to 650 of the donors, sequences lacking an unambiguous match to a single V gene segment were excluded. In an earlier analysis of several hundred of the donors, V segments were called functional above 56.7% productive rearrangements and were called segregating when the between-donor standard deviation exceeded 5%. A statistical classification framework was developed to diagnose cytomegalovirus status using the catalog of TCR beta chain sequences. In a later analysis, TCR nucleotide sequences were compared against IMGT/GENE-DB human TR gene sequences so that V and J genes could be assigned. Using the TCRdist pipeline, a later analysis assigned CDR3 sequences along with most-parsimonious VDJ recombination scenarios. In a later analysis, each TCR beta chain was defined by its CDR3 amino acid sequence together with its V-gene family, and reads without a unique V-gene family were excluded. To address suspected cross-contamination and a sequencing artifact, a later analysis removed around 590 highly shared, low-generation-probability nucleotide sequences. For each public chain, a later analysis derived a clonal expansion index from normalized ranks of inferred template counts within each repertoire. In a later analysis, generation probabilities were computed using a VDJ recombination model fitted to out-of-frame rearrangements, and the results were checked against IGoR. In a later analysis, TCR-TCR, TCR-HLA and TCR-CMV co-occurrence was scored with hypergeometric tests, and a repertoire-size bias correction was applied to TCR pairs. A later analysis estimated false discovery rates by permuting HLA or CMV assignments 20 times. A later analysis grouped co-occurring TCRs with DBSCAN, adding TCRdist sequence similarity when clustering within HLA-allele-positive subsets. Repertoires with fewer than 30,000 or more than 120,000 public chains, plus five repertoires with anomalous nucleotide sharing, were excluded from co-occurrence clustering. Held by TCRdb, this immuneACCESS table contains in-frame sequences only and omits some clones. Under half of the omission traces to an unresolved V gene where checked; the cause of the rest is unknown. The V and J calls and the clone size are those of that table, but D and trimming were determined from the DNA. A total of some 130,000 clones appear in this sample, almost 80% of them only once. Approximately 1.6% of the sample rests with the top ten.

Details on this clone: This receptor's antigen is unknown. No per-base quality is available; no much larger clone lies one base away.

The CDR3 runs 12 residues from the cysteine to the phenylalanine. The CDR3 DNA has 36 bases and is translated from base 1. V and J are truncated by 2 bases and 11 bases respectively, leaving an intervening sequence of 12 bases. CDR1 and CDR2 are drawn from the germline V gene: MNHNS, SASEGT. The cohort comprised under 700 healthy bone marrow donors. At the time of sampling, all cohort members were nominally healthy, though unrecorded immune exposures were likely present. The donor tested CMV seronegative, placing the donor among the 352 seronegative members of the cohort. A peripheral blood sample was collected from each donor, and TCR beta sequencing was performed on peripheral blood mononuclear cells. The Qiagen DNeasy Blood Extraction Kit was used to extract genomic DNA from the blood cell samples.

The chain uses TRBV6-1 and TRBJ2-5; perhaps TRBD2 is the D gene, with 5 bases matching. This TCR derives from a female donor in good health and CMV-seronegative. The sample was PBMCs. The nucleotides read TGTGCCAGCAGTGAAAAGCGGCTACTACAGTACTTC. This yields the protein CASSEKRLLQYF.